This T cell receptor beta chain comes out of a study of blood T cell repertoires in COVID-19 (dated by TCRdb to about 2020). The study in broad terms: Samples from collaborators originated in the United States, Italy and Spain and spanned both the acute and convalescent phases of COVID-19. Nearly every sample came with metadata listing a de-identified subject ID, COVID-19 status, age in years and sex. Where available, HLA class I and class II types were obtained from metadata supplied by the sample provider rather than from assay-based typing. The material from the prospective study consisted of cDNA or gDNA derived from T cells, B-cell-depleted T cells, or PBMCs. Subjects who had been exposed to COVID-19, were actively infected with it, or had recovered from it provided the deeply sampled blood TCRbeta repertoires that made up the dataset. The repertoires were released in a freely available public database meant as a resource for research on the immune response to SARS-CoV-2. The samples were drawn from two sources: the first 160 participants of the ongoing ImmuneRACE study, and over 950 subjects contributed by 6 global collaborators. The full study reports these points: The amount of clinical and demographic metadata varied by source and participant and was provided uncurated.

TCRbeta CDR3 regions were amplified from genomic DNA by means of the immunoSEQ Assay, a bias-controlled multiplex PCR. Concerning the study's data processing: The number of nucleated cells in each sample was estimated from the amplification of reference gene primers within the assay. To quantify the absolute abundance of each unique TCRbeta CDR3 rearrangement, sequence reads were collapsed and filtered. For each sample, productive Simpson clonality was calculated as the square root of Simpson's diversity index across productive rearrangements. This is the immuneACCESS table as TCRdb keeps it, with only in-frame sequences that have V and J called. A part of the clones is gone; compared with another copy, unresolved V genes explain less than half, and the rest is unexplained. V, J and clone size reflect that table, while D and trimming were determined from the DNA. For this sample the table gives some 140,000 clones, of which approximately 83% were detected only once. The ten largest account for approximately 16% of the sample.

V gives up 1 base and J gives up 6 bases, and the segment between their germline ends measures 8 bases. Sequences KGHSH (CDR1) and LQKENI (CDR2) are obtained from the germline V gene. Its CDR3 holds 13 amino acids, cysteine through phenylalanine. Here the CDR3 DNA is all that survives: 39 bases in frame from base 1. A second Seattle source provided samples from volunteer blood donors who had recovered from COVID-19. Whole blood was collected in K2EDTA tubes by collaborating institutions according to the institutions' own protocols. For TCRbeta analysis, collaborators shipped samples as frozen whole blood, isolated PBMCs, or DNA extracted from either of those sample types. A word on this clone: Its antigen remains undetermined. Base quality data are lacking; no much larger clone is found one base away.

Source material: peripheral blood. This TCR derives from a woman aged 50 to 60 who had recovered from COVID-19. This chain is built from TRBV18 and TRBJ2-3, with no confident D gene call. The DNA is as follows: TGTGCCAGCTCACCACGAGCTCCGGATACGCAGTATTTT. Its product reads: CASSPRAPDTQYF.